A few counts support the clone carrying this T cell receptor (beta chain). The data are from a study of cytomegalovirus exposure and HLA in healthy donors. Turning to the study itself: There were fewer than 130 million unique TCR beta sequences, drawn from around 180 million T cells, in an earlier analysis.

Primers included in the PCR were 60 Vbeta and 13 Jbeta primers. Produced via immunoSEQ multiplex PCR; TCRdb's table is partial and in-frame only. The sample yields under 200,000 clones, around 83% seen once. There are 15 residues in the CDR3. In germline, CDR1 is WNHNN, CDR2 SYGVQD (reference sequence). The V and J ends lost 9 bases and 8 bases, in that order; junction bases with no gene match: 10. The receptor's source is a woman younger than 35 in good health and CMV-seronegative. The sequenced material came from PBMCs. This chain connects TRBV10-1 to TRBJ2-1; 13 nucleotides agree with TRBD2. CDR3: CASSVGTSGTHEQFF. The CDR3 bases are TGCGCCAGTTCCGTTGGGACTAGCGGGACTCATGAGCAGTTCTTC.